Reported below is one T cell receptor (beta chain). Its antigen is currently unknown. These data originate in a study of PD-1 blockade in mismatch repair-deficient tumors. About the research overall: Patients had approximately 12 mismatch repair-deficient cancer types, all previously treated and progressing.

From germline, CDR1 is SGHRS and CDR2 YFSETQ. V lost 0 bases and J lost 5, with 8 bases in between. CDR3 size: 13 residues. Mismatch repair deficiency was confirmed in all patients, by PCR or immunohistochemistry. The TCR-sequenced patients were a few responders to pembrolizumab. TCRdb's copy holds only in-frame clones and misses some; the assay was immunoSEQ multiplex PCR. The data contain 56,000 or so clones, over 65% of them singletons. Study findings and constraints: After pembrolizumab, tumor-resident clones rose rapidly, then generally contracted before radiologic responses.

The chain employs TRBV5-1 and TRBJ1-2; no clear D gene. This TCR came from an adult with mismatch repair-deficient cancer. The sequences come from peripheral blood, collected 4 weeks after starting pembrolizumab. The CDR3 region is CASSLENGYGYTF. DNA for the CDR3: TGCGCCAGCAGCTTGGAGAACGGATATGGCTACACCTTC.